A selection of T cell receptor beta chains follows, all from one sample in a study of blood T cell repertoires in COVID-19. This table comes from immunoSEQ multiplex PCR, and its TCRdb copy is limited to in-frame clones, with some not included. The sample lists 30,000 to 40,000 clones; roughly 88% were seen once. The specimen sequenced was peripheral blood. The receptors stem from a man older than 75 with acute or convalescent COVID-19. CDR3s leave out the opening cysteine and the closing phenylalanine or tryptophan. Fields, in order: V gene, CDR3 protein.

>TRBV5-1
ASSPAGGRNEQF
>TRBV19
ASSIQNSPLH
>TRBV7-3
ASNSGTGRAFAEAF
>TRBV28
ASNTRTGVYGYT
>TRBV27
AAATPARGFEQY
>TRBV18
ASSLQTGLDTQY
>TRBV24-1
ATGGSGGDTQY
>TRBV6-1
ASTKGTGGFSPLH
>TRBV7-9
ASSLDRGPEKLF
>TRBV19
ASTSGQGATEYGYT
>TRBV5-1
ASSLEGRGDNEKLF
>TRBV12-2
ASRESHPYPEQY
>TRBV3-1/TRBV3-2
ASSLGTGGYGYT
>TRBV5-8
ASSSGTGDWDEQF
>TRBV5-1
ASSFTGGDRETQY
>TRBV2
ASKEFLSGNTIY
>TRBV6-5
ASSLGQGRVF
>TRBV5-6
ASTETPRGDDTGELF
>TRBV5-6
ASIREETQY
>TRBV30
AWRSRGVEKLF
>TRBV6-5
ASSYLQTGWPQH
>TRBV6-1
ASSERGQDYEQY
>TRBV10-3
AISSWGTGGSYGYT
>TRBV2
ATNAGQGDQPQH
>TRBV11-2
ASSLDPGTADGYT
>TRBV27
ASSLRRGTYTGELF
>TRBV6-1
ASSDWGQGPNEKLF
>TRBV5-1
ASSLAGQGTDTQY
>TRBV30
AWSRGDTQY
>TRBV2
ASRTMDGADTQY
>TRBV19
ARGSGSNEKLF
>TRBV12-3/TRBV12-4
ASSFSEGAQQY
>TRBV5-1
ASSLEEYSEKLF
>TRBV9
ASSSRDRGLAGELF
>TRBV3-1/TRBV3-2
ASSQPDSRRYT
>TRBV7-2
ASSLGNTPGDGYT
>TRBV3-1/TRBV3-2
ASSQEGTGLSPLH
>TRBV7-2
ASSPRRDNVQPQH
>TRBV5-1
ASSSLQGAKNIQY
>TRBV18
ASSLMQVSGNTIY